Described below is a single T cell receptor (beta chain) sequence and its context. This specimen belongs to a study of blood T cell repertoires in COVID-19. TCRdb's copy holds only in-frame clones and misses some; the assay was immunoSEQ multiplex PCR. This sample has about 62,000 clones, with approximately 92% found just once. Germline CDR1 SGDLS, CDR2 YYNGEE. Between the trimmed V and J ends, which lost 3 bases and 5 bases, there was a span of 9 bases. CDR3 length: 13 amino acids. The sample was peripheral blood. The source is a woman in her fifties or sixties with COVID-19, enrolled during active disease. This rearrangement joins TRBV9 to TRBJ1-3, with D unresolved. CDR3 sequence: CASSDNRRNTIYF. For the CDR3, the DNA is TGTGCCAGCAGCGATAACAGAAGAAACACCATATATTTT.